Sequencing of this TCR beta chain was carried out in a study of blood T cell repertoires in COVID-19 (dated by TCRdb to about 2020). Turning to the overall study: Samples from collaborators originated in the United States, Italy and Spain and spanned both the acute and convalescent phases of COVID-19. The material from the prospective study consisted of cDNA or gDNA derived from T cells, B-cell-depleted T cells, or PBMCs. The samples were drawn from the first 160 participants of the ongoing ImmuneRACE study and from 950 to 1,500 subjects provided by 6 global collaborators. Where available, HLA class I and class II types were obtained from metadata supplied by the sample provider rather than from assay-based typing. The dataset comprised deeply sampled blood TCRbeta repertoires from subjects exposed to, actively infected with, or recovered from COVID-19. Sample metadata almost always included a de-identified subject ID, COVID-19 status, age in years and sex. The repertoires were released in a freely available public database intended as a resource for research on the immune response to SARS-CoV-2. The investigation overall reported the following: The quantity of clinical and demographic metadata differed by source and by participant and was supplied without curation.

As concerns this clone: It has no known antigen specificity. Per-nucleotide qualities are absent, and no much larger clonotype sits a single base away.

The germline V gene encodes CDR1 MNHEY and CDR2 SVGEGT. For this chain, trimming is 6 bases at the V end and 4 bases at the J end, and the number of junction bases without a gene match is 12. From the cysteine through the phenylalanine, the CDR3 covers 16 amino acids. The kept DNA is CDR3 alone, 48 bases in frame from the first base. In the prospective study, participants were roughly 18 to 100 years old, resided in approximately 25 geographic areas of the United States, and were enrolled through a virtual design. Cohort assignment in the prospective study relied on participant-reported clinical history from a screening survey and a study questionnaire. Recovered participants in ImmuneRACE Cohort 3 were defined as having two consecutive negative NP/OP PCR tests, clearance from a healthcare professional, or resolution of symptoms. In the prospective study, mobile phlebotomists collected whole blood, serum and a nasopharyngeal or oropharyngeal swab from each participant. Additional blood draws and questionnaires over a 2-month period could optionally be provided by prospective study participants. Prospective study blood samples were shipped either frozen or at room temperature before DNA extraction.

TCRbeta CDR3 regions were amplified from genomic DNA using the immunoSEQ Assay, a bias-controlled multiplex PCR. In the original analysis: Within the assay, amplification of reference gene primers was used to estimate how many nucleated cells each sample contained. To quantify the absolute abundance of each unique TCRbeta CDR3 rearrangement, sequence reads were collapsed and filtered. For each sample, productive Simpson clonality was calculated as the square root of Simpson's diversity index over productive rearrangements. As stored in TCRdb, this immuneACCESS dataset retains in-frame rearrangements with V and J assigned. A fraction of the clones does not appear; measured against another copy, unresolved V genes explain less than half of the discrepancy, and the remainder lacks a known reason. V and J calls and clone size are given by that table; D and trimming were obtained from the DNA. Counted in this sample were under 200,000 clones; more than 75% of them appeared once. Together, the top ten hold around 7% of the sample.

This clonotype was sampled from a woman aged 45-65 years who had recovered from COVID-19. The V and J genes are TRBV6-2 or TRBV6-3 and TRBJ1-5, with 7 bases in between that match TRBD1. Input material: PBMCs or T cells enriched from blood (not recorded which). The DNA is as follows: TGTGCCAGCAGCTCCTTCCCCGCAGGGGGGAATCAGCCCCAGCATTTT. Its product reads: CASSSFPAGGNQPQHF.